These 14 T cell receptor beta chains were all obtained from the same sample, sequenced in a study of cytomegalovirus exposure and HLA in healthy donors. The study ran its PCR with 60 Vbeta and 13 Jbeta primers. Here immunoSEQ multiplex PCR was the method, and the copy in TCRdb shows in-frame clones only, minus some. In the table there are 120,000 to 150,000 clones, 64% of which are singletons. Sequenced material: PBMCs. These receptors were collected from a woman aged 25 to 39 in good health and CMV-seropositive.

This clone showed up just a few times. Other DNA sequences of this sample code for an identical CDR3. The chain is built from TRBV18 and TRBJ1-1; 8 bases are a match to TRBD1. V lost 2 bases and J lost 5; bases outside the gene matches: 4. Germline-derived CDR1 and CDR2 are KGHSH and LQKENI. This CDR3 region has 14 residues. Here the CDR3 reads CASSPTGGETEAFF. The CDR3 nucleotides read TGTGCCAGCTCACCAACAGGGGGGGAGACTGAAGCTTTCTTT.

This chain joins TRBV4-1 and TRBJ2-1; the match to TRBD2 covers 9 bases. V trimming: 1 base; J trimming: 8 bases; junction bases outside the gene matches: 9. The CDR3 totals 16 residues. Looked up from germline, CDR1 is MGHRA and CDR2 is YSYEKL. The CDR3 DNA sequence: TGCGCCAGCAGCCAAGTTCCAGCGGGGGGATTATATGAGCAGTTCTTC. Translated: CASSQVPAGGLYEQFF.

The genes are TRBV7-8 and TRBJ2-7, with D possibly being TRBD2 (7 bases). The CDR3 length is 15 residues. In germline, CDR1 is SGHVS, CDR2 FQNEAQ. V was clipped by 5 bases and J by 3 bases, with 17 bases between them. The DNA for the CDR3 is TGTGCCAGCAGCCCCGCGGGGGCGTCGGACTACGAGCAGTACTTC. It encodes CASSPAGASDYEQYF.

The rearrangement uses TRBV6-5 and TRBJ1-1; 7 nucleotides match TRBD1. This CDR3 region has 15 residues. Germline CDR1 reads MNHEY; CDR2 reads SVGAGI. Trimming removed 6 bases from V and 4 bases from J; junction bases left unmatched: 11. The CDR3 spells CASSPWTDRVTEAFF. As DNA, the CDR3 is TGTGCCAGCAGCCCGTGGACAGACAGGGTCACTGAAGCTTTCTTT.

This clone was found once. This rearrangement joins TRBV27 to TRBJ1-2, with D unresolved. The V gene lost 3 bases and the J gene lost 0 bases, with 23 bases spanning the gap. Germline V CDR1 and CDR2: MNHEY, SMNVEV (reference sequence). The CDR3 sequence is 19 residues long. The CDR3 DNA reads TGTGCCAGCAGTTTGATCGGGTTTCGGGGTCGAAAGGCTAACTATGGCTACACCTTC. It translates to CASSLIGFRGRKANYGYTF.

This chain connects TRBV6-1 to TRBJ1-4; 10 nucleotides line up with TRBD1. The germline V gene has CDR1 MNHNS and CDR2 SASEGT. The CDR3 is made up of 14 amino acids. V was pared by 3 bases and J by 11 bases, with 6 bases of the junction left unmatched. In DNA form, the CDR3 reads TGTGCCAGCAGTGACCCGGACAGGGGGGGGAAACTGTTTTTT. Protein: CASSDPDRGGKLFF.

As DNA, the CDR3 is TGTGCCAGCAGCGCGACTCCGGGACTAGGCGAGCAGTACTTC. Amino acids: CASSATPGLGEQYF. The chain couples TRBV11-1 to TRBJ2-7; 8 bases map to TRBD2. There are 14 residues in the CDR3. The J segment lost 6 bases and the V segment lost 5 bases, leaving 9 bases of the junction unmatched. In germline, CDR1 is SGHAT, CDR2 FQDESV (reference sequence).

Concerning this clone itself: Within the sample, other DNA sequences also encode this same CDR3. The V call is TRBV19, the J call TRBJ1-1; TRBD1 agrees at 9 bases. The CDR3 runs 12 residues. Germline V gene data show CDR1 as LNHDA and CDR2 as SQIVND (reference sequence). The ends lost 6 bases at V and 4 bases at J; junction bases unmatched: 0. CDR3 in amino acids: CASRTGGTEAFF. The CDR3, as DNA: TGTGCCAGTAGGACAGGGGGCACTGAAGCTTTCTTT.

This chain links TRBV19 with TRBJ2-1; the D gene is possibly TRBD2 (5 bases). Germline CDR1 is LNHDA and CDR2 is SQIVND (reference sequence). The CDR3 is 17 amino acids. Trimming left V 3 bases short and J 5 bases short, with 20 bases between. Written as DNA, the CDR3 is TGTGCCAGTAGTATCTCCCCTTCGGTCCTCGGGAACAATGAGCAGTTCTTC. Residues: CASSISPSVLGNNEQFF.

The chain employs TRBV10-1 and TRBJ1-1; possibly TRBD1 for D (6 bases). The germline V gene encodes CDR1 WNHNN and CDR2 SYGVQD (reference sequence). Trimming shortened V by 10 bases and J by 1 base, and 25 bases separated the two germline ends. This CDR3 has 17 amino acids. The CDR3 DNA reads TGCGCCACCCTTTACACCGGGACATTATTCCGGAACACTGAAGCTTTCTTT. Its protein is CATLYTGTLFRNTEAFF.

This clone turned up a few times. CDR3 sequence: CAWNAPDSETNEKLFF. The DNA for the CDR3 is TGTGCCTGGAACGCCCCCGACAGCGAAACTAATGAAAAACTGTTTTTT. The V gene is TRBV30, the J gene TRBJ1-4; maybe TRBD1 (5 bases). V lost 4 bases and J 1 base, leaving 16 bases between the germline ends. The CDR3 consists of 16 residues. CDR1 and CDR2 (germline): GTSNPN, SVGIG (reference sequence).

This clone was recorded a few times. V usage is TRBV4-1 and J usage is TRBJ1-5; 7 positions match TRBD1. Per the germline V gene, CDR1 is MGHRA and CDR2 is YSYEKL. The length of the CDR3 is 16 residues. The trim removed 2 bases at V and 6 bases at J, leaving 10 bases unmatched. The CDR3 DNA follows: TGCGCCAGCAGCCAACTTGGGACAGCCTCAGGTCAGCCCCAGCATTTT. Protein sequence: CASSQLGTASGQPQHF.

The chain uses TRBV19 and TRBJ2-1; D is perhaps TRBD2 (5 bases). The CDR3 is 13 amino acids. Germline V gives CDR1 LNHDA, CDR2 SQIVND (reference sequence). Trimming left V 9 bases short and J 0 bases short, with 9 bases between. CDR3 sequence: CASGKSSYNEQFF. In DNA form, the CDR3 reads TGTGCCAGCGGGAAGAGCTCCTACAATGAGCAGTTCTTC.

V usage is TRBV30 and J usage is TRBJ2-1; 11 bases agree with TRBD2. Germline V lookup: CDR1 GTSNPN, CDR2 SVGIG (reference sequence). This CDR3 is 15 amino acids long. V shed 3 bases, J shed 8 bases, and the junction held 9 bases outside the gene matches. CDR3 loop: CAWSGTSGRVYEQFF. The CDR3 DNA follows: TGTGCCTGGAGCGGAACTAGCGGGAGAGTTTATGAGCAGTTCTTC.